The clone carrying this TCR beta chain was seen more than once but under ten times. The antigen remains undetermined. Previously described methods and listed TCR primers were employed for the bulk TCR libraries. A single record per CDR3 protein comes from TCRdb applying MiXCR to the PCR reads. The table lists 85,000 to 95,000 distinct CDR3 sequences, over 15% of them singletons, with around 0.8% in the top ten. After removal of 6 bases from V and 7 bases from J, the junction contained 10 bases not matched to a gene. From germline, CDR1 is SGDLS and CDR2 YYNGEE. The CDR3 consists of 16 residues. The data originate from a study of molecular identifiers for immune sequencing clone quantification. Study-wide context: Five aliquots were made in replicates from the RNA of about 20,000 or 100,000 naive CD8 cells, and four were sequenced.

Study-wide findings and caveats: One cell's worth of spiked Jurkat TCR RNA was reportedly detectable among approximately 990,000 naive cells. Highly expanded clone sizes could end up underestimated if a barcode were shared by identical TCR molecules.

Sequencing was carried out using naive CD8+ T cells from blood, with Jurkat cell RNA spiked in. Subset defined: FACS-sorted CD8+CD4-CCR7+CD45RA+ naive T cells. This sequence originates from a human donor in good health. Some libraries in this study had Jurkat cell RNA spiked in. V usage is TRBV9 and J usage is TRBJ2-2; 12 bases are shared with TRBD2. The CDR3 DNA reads TGTGCCAGCAACACCGGACTAGCGGGAAGACTCGGGGAGCTGTTTTTT. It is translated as CASNTGLAGRLGELFF.